This entry lists 27 T cell receptor beta chains sequenced from one sample in a study of T cells in localized non-small cell lung cancer. Measured with immunoSEQ multiplex PCR; TCRdb has only the in-frame clones, and not every one. The sample gives about 70,000 clones, roughly nine tenths of which show up once; 20% to 25% is in the top ten. Material: peripheral blood, obtained before any cancer treatment. All receptors derive from a male donor aged 60 or over with stage III squamous cell lung carcinoma.

The rearrangement uses TRBV10-3 and TRBJ2-1, with TRBD2 matching 7 bases. The CDR3 has 12 amino acids. The J segment lost 5 bases and the V segment lost 8 bases, leaving 3 bases of the junction unmatched. Germline V lookup: CDR1 ENHRY, CDR2 SYGVKD. This chain's CDR3 is CAIGGGNNEQFF. In DNA form, the CDR3 reads TGTGCCATCGGGGGAGGGAACAATGAGCAGTTCTTC.

The CDR3 loop reads CASSLAEYNEQFF. The CDR3 bases are TGTGCCAGCAGCTTAGCGGAGTACAATGAGCAGTTCTTC. The chain uses TRBV7-9 and TRBJ2-1; D unclear. Per the germline V gene, CDR1 is SEHNR and CDR2 is FQNEAQ (reference sequence). Between the trimmed V and J ends, which lost 0 bases and 4 bases, there was a span of 4 bases. This CDR3 is 13 amino acids long.

For the CDR3, the DNA is TGTGCCAGCAGTCCTTCAGGGAGGGACGAGCAGTACGTC. This sequence encodes CASSPSGRDEQYV. The chain is built from TRBV6-6 and TRBJ2-7; 7 bases are a match to TRBD2. Germline CDR1 reads MNHNY; CDR2 reads SVGAGI (reference sequence). This CDR3 is built from 13 residues. After removal of 5 bases from V and 5 bases from J, the junction contained 6 bases not matched to a gene.

J is TRBJ2-3 and V is TRBV10-2, with a possible D match to TRBD1 (6 bases). Trimming left V 6 bases short and J 5 bases short, with 12 bases between. The CDR3 loop spans 13 amino acids. From germline, CDR1 is WSHSY and CDR2 SAAADI. The CDR3 spells CASRKGDVDTQYF. Here the CDR3 DNA reads TGCGCCAGCAGGAAGGGGGACGTAGATACGCAGTATTTT.

The chain is built from TRBV29-1 and TRBJ2-3, with a possible D match to TRBD1 (5 bases). The germline V gene has CDR1 SQVTM and CDR2 ANQGSEA. The CDR3 totals 13 residues. Trimming took off 1 base at V and 5 bases at J, with 10 bases between the two ends. CDR3 loop: CSVEGPRGDTQYF. DNA for the CDR3: TGCAGCGTTGAAGGCCCTAGGGGAGATACGCAGTATTTT.

A single count supports this clone. The chain uses TRBV14 and TRBJ2-7; D remains unclear. This CDR3 contains 15 residues. V dropped 0 bases and J dropped 0 bases, with 9 bases sitting between them. Looked up from germline, CDR1 is SGHDN and CDR2 is FVKESK. In DNA form, the CDR3 reads TGTGCCAGCAGCCAAGAACAACAGTTCTCCTACGAGCAGTACGTC. This gives the protein CASSQEQQFSYEQYV.

The rearrangement links TRBV5-1 to TRBJ1-4, with 9 positions matching TRBD1. The V gene's germline CDR1 is SGHRS and CDR2 YFSETQ. CDR3 size: 16 residues. With V trimmed by 3 bases and J by 4 bases, 7 bases remained unmatched. CDR3 in amino acids: CASSWTMTGGNEKLFF. CDR3 sequence (DNA): TGCGCCAGCAGCTGGACCATGACAGGGGGTAATGAAAAACTGTTTTTT.

The genes are TRBV6-1 and TRBJ2-4; D is unclear. In germline, CDR1 is MNHNS, CDR2 SASEGT. CDR3 size: 13 residues. Trimming left V 6 bases short and J 0 bases short, with 6 bases between. The CDR3 sequence: CASRLLAKNIQYF. The CDR3 coding sequence is TGTGCCAGCAGACTGCTAGCCAAAAACATTCAGTACTTC.

The rearrangement joins TRBV10-3 to TRBJ2-3, with D possibly matching TRBD2 (6 bases). There are 17 residues in the CDR3. V dropped 0 bases and J dropped 0 bases, with 13 bases sitting between them. Germline assignment: CDR1 ENHRY and CDR2 SYGVKD. The chain's CDR3 is CAISESRRGSSTDTQYF. CDR3 bases: TGTGCCATCAGTGAGTCCCGGCGGGGATCAAGCACAGATACGCAGTATTTT.

This chain joins TRBV10-3 and TRBJ1-2, with 7 nucleotides matching TRBD1. There are 16 residues in the CDR3. Germline-derived CDR1 and CDR2 are ENHRY and SYGVKD. V shed 3 bases, J shed 2 bases, and the junction held 9 bases outside the gene matches. CDR3 DNA sequence: TGTGCCATCAGTGACCAAACAGGGGCCCTAAACTATGGCTACACCTTC. Its protein product is CAISDQTGALNYGYTF.

This clone was seen more than once but under ten times. The rearrangement joins TRBV19 to TRBJ1-3; perhaps TRBD1 as D (5 bases). This CDR3 contains 13 residues. Germline CDR1 is LNHDA and CDR2 is SQIVND (reference sequence). CDR3 residues: CASRGSSGNTIYF. The DNA of the CDR3 is TGTGCTTCTAGGGGAAGCTCTGGAAACACCATATATTTT. Supplemented by reference TRBV19 and TRBJ1-3, the full variable domain reads DGGITQSPKYLFRKEGQNVTLSCEQNLNHDAMYWYRQDPGQGLRLIYYSQIVNDFQKGDIAEGYSVSREKKESFPLTVTSAQKNPTAFYLCASRGSSGNTIYFGEGSWLTVV.

This sequence joins TRBV14 and TRBJ2-6; the match to TRBD1 covers 9 bases. The trim removed 4 bases at V and 1 base at J, leaving 8 bases unmatched. The CDR3 totals 18 residues. Germline V gives CDR1 SGHDN, CDR2 FVKESK. CDR3 residues: CASSRFRDRVSGANVLTF. The DNA of the CDR3 is TGTGCCAGCAGCCGATTTCGGGACAGGGTTTCTGGGGCCAACGTCCTGACTTTC.

This clone was observed once. The chain recombines TRBV5-6 with TRBJ2-3, with D unclear. V was cut by 3 bases and J by 2 bases, with 7 bases left in between. The CDR3 runs 13 residues. CDR1 and CDR2 (germline): SGHDT, YYEEEE. CDR3 protein: CASSSLNTDTQYF. The CDR3 coding sequence is TGTGCCAGCAGCTCCTTGAACACAGATACGCAGTATTTT.

The sample holds a few counts of this clone. The V and J genes are TRBV19 and TRBJ1-1; no definite D call. The CDR3 extends over 11 amino acids. CDR1 and CDR2 (germline): LNHDA, SQIVND (reference sequence). Trimming removed 3 bases from V and 2 bases from J, with 1 base in between. The CDR3 sequence: CASSINTEAFF. Here the CDR3 DNA reads TGTGCCAGTAGTATCAACACTGAAGCTTTCTTT.

As for this clone: One end of the junction varies from germline; a read error may be responsible. This rearrangement joins TRBV7-7 to TRBJ2-5; TRBD1 aligns across 10 bases. The CDR3 totals 15 residues. CDR1 and CDR2 (germline): SSHAT, FNYEAQ (reference sequence). Here the CDR3 DNA reads TGTGCTAGCAGTCCCGGGACAGGGGCCATAGAGACCCAGTACTTC. Translated, it gives CASSPGTGAIETQYF.

The count of this clone is one. The J gene is TRBJ1-1, the V gene TRBV27; unclear D gene. The CDR3 sequence is 13 residues long. Germline V gene lookup returns CDR1 MNHEY and CDR2 SMNVEV (reference sequence). V was clipped by 9 bases and J by 2 bases, with 13 bases between them. In DNA, the CDR3 is TGTGCCAGTTCCGGACGGAGAAACACTGAAGCTTTCTTT. Its translation: CASSGRRNTEAFF.

V usage is TRBV5-4 and J usage is TRBJ2-7; TRBD1 aligns across 9 bases. This CDR3 has 13 amino acids. Per germline, CDR1 SGHNT and CDR2 YYREEE (reference sequence). The J segment lost 7 bases and the V segment lost 4 bases, leaving 6 bases of the junction unmatched. CDR3 region: CASSPQGAQEQYV. DNA for the CDR3: TGTGCCAGCAGCCCACAGGGGGCGCAAGAGCAGTACGTC.

This chain joins TRBV2 and TRBJ1-4; 11 bases are a match to TRBD1. Germline lookup yields CDR1 SNHLY and CDR2 FYNNEI. Unmatched junction bases numbered 5, after V lost 3 bases and J lost 8 bases. This CDR3 region has 15 residues. This CDR3 is CASSEDRGRLEKLFF. CDR3 nucleotide sequence: TGTGCCAGCAGTGAGGACAGGGGGCGCTTAGAAAAACTGTTTTTT.

The V and J genes are TRBV6-1 and TRBJ1-2; maybe TRBD1 (6 bases). This CDR3 has 13 residues. Germline V lookup: CDR1 MNHNS, CDR2 SASEGT. V was trimmed by 1 base and J by 4 bases, leaving 7 bases between them. In DNA form, the CDR3 reads TGTGCCAGCAGTGAAGGGACAGTCTATGGCTACACCTTC. Translated: CASSEGTVYGYTF.

The rearrangement uses TRBV7-8 and TRBJ1-1; 8 bases are a match to TRBD1. The CDR3 extends over 15 amino acids. CDR1 and CDR2 from the germline V gene are SGHVS and FQNEAQ. Trimming at V came to 6 bases and at J to 3 bases, leaving 9 bases not matched to a gene. This chain's CDR3 is CASSSGGAWDTEAFF. CDR3 nucleotides: TGTGCCAGCAGTTCAGGGGGCGCGTGGGACACTGAAGCTTTCTTT.

The CDR3 DNA follows: TGTGCCAGCACCACCCCGGGGGGGCCTAGGCAGCCCCAGCATTTT. Amino acid sequence: CASTTPGGPRQPQHF. The chain recombines TRBV28 with TRBJ1-5; possibly TRBD1 for D (6 bases). Germline V gene data show CDR1 as MDHEN and CDR2 as SYDVKM. The CDR3 extends over 15 amino acids. Trimming removed 7 bases from V and 7 bases from J, with 20 bases in between.

The gene calls are TRBV5-6 and TRBJ2-7; D gene unclear. V lost 0 bases and J 0 bases, leaving 10 bases between the germline ends. The CDR3 is 15 amino acids. Germline CDR1 is SGHDT and CDR2 is YYEEEE. Here the CDR3 DNA reads TGTGCCAGCAGCTTGGGGTCGGGTTACTCCTACGAGCAGTACTTC. Its translation is CASSLGSGYSYEQYF.

The genes are TRBV10-3 and TRBJ2-2; 9 nucleotides agree with TRBD1. J was trimmed by 2 bases and V by 9 bases; bases with no gene match: 10. CDR1 ENHRY and CDR2 SYGVKD come from the germline V gene. This CDR3 region has 16 residues. The CDR3 loop is CAIGTGIRSNTGELFF. As DNA, the CDR3 is TGTGCCATTGGGACAGGGATCAGATCTAACACCGGGGAGCTGTTTTTT.

This chain joins TRBV7-2 and TRBJ2-3, with D unclear. Germline V gene sequence: CDR1 SGHTA, CDR2 FQGNSA. V was pared by 3 bases and J by 0 bases, with 1 base between. The CDR3 loop spans 12 amino acids. The CDR3 protein is CASSFSTDTQYF. Here the CDR3 DNA reads TGTGCCAGCAGCTTCAGCACAGATACGCAGTATTTT.

The chain is built from TRBV6-1 and TRBJ2-7, with a tentative D call TRBD1 (5 bases). Germline lookup yields CDR1 MNHNS and CDR2 SASEGT. V gave up 6 bases and J gave up 0 bases, with 12 bases separating them. The CDR3 consists of 14 residues. The CDR3 nucleotides read TGTGCCAGCAGCCTGGGCAGGGTCTCCTACGAGCAGTACTTC. This translates into CASSLGRVSYEQYF.

The chain couples TRBV6-5 to TRBJ2-5; 8 positions agree with TRBD1. Germline lookup yields CDR1 MNHEY and CDR2 SVGAGI. With 6 bases clipped from V and 5 bases from J, the junction kept 8 bases outside the gene matches. This CDR3 is built from 14 residues. The CDR3 protein is CASRVAGGWETQYF. The CDR3 DNA reads TGTGCCAGCAGGGTGGCAGGGGGCTGGGAGACCCAGTACTTC.

The rearrangement uses TRBV5-6 and TRBJ1-4; D call uncertain. From germline, CDR1 is SGHDT and CDR2 YYEEEE. CDR3 size: 12 residues. V was clipped by 6 bases and J by 8 bases, with 11 bases between them. CDR3: CASNRLGEKLFF. CDR3 sequence (DNA): TGTGCCAGCAACCGACTGGGGGAAAAACTGTTTTTT. The full variable domain, completed using reference TRBV5-6 and TRBJ1-4, is DAGVTQSPTHLIKTRGQQVTLRCSPKSGHDTVSWYQQALGQGPQFIFQYYEEEERQRGNFPDRFSGHQFPNYSSELNVNALLLGDSALYLCASNRLGEKLFFGSGTQLSVL.